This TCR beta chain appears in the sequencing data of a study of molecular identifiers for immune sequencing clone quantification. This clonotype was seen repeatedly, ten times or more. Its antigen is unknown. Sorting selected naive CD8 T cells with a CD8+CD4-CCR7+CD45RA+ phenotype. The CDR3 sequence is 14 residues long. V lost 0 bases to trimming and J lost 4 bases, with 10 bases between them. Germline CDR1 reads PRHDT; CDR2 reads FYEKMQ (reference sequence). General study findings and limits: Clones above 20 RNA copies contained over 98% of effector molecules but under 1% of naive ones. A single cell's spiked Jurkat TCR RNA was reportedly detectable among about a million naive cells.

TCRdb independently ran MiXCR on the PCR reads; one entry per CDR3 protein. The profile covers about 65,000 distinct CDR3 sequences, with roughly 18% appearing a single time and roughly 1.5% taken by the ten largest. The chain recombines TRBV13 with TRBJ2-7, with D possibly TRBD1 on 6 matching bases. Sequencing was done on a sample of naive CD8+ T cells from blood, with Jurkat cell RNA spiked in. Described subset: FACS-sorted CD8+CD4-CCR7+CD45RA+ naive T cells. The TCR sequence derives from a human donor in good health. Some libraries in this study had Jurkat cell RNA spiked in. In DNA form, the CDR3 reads TGTGCCAGCAGCTTAGGGGGGGCCGGGTACGAGCAGTACTTC. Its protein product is CASSLGGAGYEQYF.